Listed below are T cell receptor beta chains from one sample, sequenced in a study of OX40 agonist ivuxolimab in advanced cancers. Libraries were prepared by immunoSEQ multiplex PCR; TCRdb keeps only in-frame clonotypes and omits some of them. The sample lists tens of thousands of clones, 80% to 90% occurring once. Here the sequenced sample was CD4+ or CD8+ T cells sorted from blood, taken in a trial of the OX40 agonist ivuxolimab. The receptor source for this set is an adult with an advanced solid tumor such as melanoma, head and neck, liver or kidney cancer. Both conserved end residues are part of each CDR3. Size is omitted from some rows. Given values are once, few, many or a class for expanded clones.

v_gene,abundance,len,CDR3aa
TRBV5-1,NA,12,CASSHTGNEQYF
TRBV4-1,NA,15,CASSQDRGANEKLFF
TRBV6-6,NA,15,CASSYSRQDTYEQYF
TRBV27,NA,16,CASSLFGTSGSNEQFF
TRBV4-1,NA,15,CASSQAGQAYYEQYF
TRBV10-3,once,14,CAIRDPGQVAQLFF
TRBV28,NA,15,CASSWGQASNYGYTF
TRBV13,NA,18,CASSSGLAGERVPDTQYF
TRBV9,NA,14,CASSVAGYVNEQFF
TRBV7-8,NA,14,CASSLYLGINEQFF
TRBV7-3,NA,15,CASSLTPTTQETQYF
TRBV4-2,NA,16,CASSTLAGGLSDTQYF
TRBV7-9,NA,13,CASSLGGRGEAFF